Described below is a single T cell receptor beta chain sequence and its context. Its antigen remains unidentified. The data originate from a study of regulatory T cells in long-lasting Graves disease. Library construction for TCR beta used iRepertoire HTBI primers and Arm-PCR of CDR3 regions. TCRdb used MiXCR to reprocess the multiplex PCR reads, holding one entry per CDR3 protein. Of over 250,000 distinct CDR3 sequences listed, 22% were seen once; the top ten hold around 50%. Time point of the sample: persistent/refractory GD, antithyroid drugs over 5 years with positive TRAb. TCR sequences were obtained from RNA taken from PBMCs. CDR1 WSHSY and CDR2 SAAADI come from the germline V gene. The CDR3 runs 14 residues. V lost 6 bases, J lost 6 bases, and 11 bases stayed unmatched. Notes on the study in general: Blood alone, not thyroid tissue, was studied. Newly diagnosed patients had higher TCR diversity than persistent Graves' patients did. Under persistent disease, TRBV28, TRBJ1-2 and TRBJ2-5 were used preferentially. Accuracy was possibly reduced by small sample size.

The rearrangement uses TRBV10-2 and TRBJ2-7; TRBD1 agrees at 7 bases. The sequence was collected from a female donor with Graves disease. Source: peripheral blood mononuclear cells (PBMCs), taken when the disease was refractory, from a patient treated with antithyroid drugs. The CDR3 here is CASSTADRVGEQYF. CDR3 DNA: TGCGCCAGCAGCACCGCTGACAGGGTAGGCGAGCAGTACTTC.